This entry lists 32 T cell receptor beta chains sequenced from one sample in a study of Ad26.COV2.S vaccination and SARS-CoV-2 variants. Assay used: immunoSEQ multiplex PCR; TCRdb lists only in-frame clones, some missing. The repertoire has 450,000 to 550,000 clones, roughly nine tenths of them found once; the top ten carry about 1.5%. Treatment reported: 19 received Ad26.COV2.S at low or high dose, single or two shots; about 5 received placebo; per-sample allocation not given. At day 63 after the first vaccine or placebo injection, samples were drawn. The sample consisted of peripheral blood, taken in a trial of Ad26.COV2.S vaccine versus placebo. The receptors shown here come from a person between 18 and 60 years old who received the Ad26.COV2.S COVID-19 vaccine or a placebo.

This clone appeared a few times. J is TRBJ2-7 and V is TRBV13; 7 bases are a match to TRBD1. Germline values: CDR1 PRHDT, CDR2 FYEKMQ (reference sequence). Losses at the gene ends were 4 bases for V and 6 bases for J; bases not matched to a gene: 3. This CDR3 is 12 amino acids long. CDR3 bases: TGTGCCAGCAGCTCGGACAGGCGCGAGCAGTACTTC. Its protein product is CASSSDRREQYF.

The chain is built from TRBV28 and TRBJ2-5; D unclear. Trimming stripped 6 bases from V and 3 bases from J, with 8 bases between. CDR1 MDHEN and CDR2 SYDVKM come from the germline V gene. The CDR3 contains 12 residues. The CDR3 protein is CASSQVKETQYF. CDR3 DNA: TGTGCCAGCAGCCAGGTGAAAGAGACCCAGTACTTC. Full variable domain (rest looked up from reference TRBV28 and TRBJ2-5): DVKVTQSSRYLVKRTGEKVFLECVQDMDHENMFWYRQDPGLGLRLIYFSYDVKMKEKGDIPEGYSVSREKKERFSLILESASTNQTSMYLCASSQVKETQYFGPGTRLLVL.

This rearrangement joins TRBV9 to TRBJ2-1; 14 bases line up with TRBD2. Germline V lookup: CDR1 SGDLS, CDR2 YYNGEE. V gave up 3 bases and J gave up 2 bases; unmatched junction bases: 4. This CDR3 spans 17 amino acids. In DNA form, the CDR3 reads TGTGCCAGCAGCGCCGGGACTAGCGGGAGCGCCTACAATGAGCAGTTCTTC. Translation gives CASSAGTSGSAYNEQFF.

The chain is built from TRBV6-1 and TRBJ2-4; D possibly corresponds to TRBD1 (5 bases). Trimming removed 0 bases from V and 15 bases from J, with 21 bases in between. This CDR3 is built from 15 residues. Germline-derived CDR1 and CDR2 are MNHNS and SASEGT. DNA of the CDR3: TGTGCCAGCAGTGAAGCGAGGACACCTGATACTTTACGGTACTTC. It codes for CASSEARTPDTLRYF.

J is TRBJ2-7 and V is TRBV3-1 (or the pseudogene TRBV3-2), with 12 nucleotides matching TRBD2. CDR1 is LGHDT, CDR2 YNNKEL, per germline (reference sequence). Trimming took 1 base from V and 1 from J; bases not matched to a gene: 5. The CDR3 consists of 17 residues. The CDR3 reads CASSQGLAGGASYEQYF. CDR3 in DNA: TGTGCCAGCAGCCAAGGCCTAGCGGGAGGGGCTTCCTACGAGCAGTACTTC.

The rearrangement links TRBV7-3 to TRBJ2-3; 11 nucleotides line up with TRBD2. CDR1 SGHTA and CDR2 FQGTGA come from the germline V gene. The CDR3 spans 16 residues. The junction had 11 bases not matched to a gene; V was cut back by 4 bases and J by 8 bases. CDR3 DNA: TGTGCCAGCAGCTATGGGACTAGCGGACCCACGGTTACGCAGTATTTT. Residues: CASSYGTSGPTVTQYF.

V usage is TRBV13 and J usage is TRBJ2-7; 8 nucleotides line up with TRBD2. The V and J ends lost 3 bases and 2 bases, in that order; junction bases with no gene match: 0. CDR1 PRHDT and CDR2 FYEKMQ come from the germline V gene (reference sequence). The CDR3 totals 13 residues. DNA of the CDR3: TGTGCCAGCAGCTTTAGCGGGACCTACGAGCAGTACTTC. Translation gives CASSFSGTYEQYF.

The chain has TRBV18 and TRBJ1-1; D remains unclear. V was shortened by 4 bases and J by 6 bases, with 12 bases between the two germline ends. Germline V gives CDR1 KGHSH, CDR2 LQKENI. This CDR3 is built from 13 residues. CDR3 in DNA: TGTGCCAGCTCACGAGCTCTGGATGCTGAAGCTTTCTTT. Its protein is CASSRALDAEAFF. Drawing the rest from reference TRBV18 and TRBJ1-1, the complete variable domain is NAGVMQNPRHLVRRRGQEARLRCSPMKGHSHVYWYRQLPEEGLKFMVYLQKENIIDESGMPKERFSAEFPKEGPSILRIQQVVRGDSAAYFCASSRALDAEAFFGQGTRLTVV.

The rearrangement joins TRBV19 to TRBJ2-5, with 14 nucleotides matching TRBD2. This CDR3 is built from 15 residues. CDR1 and CDR2 (germline): LNHDA, SQIVND (reference sequence). Germline trimming cut 6 bases from V and 4 bases from J; bases unmatched to any gene: 4. The CDR3 is CASRRGLAGGETQYF. The CDR3 nucleotides are TGTGCCAGTAGGAGAGGACTAGCGGGAGGAGAGACCCAGTACTTC.

The chain uses TRBV7-6 and TRBJ2-5, with 7 bases lining up with TRBD2. With V trimmed by 5 bases and J by 5 bases, 11 bases remained unmatched. The germline gives CDR1 SGHVS, CDR2 FNYEAQ. CDR3 length: 15 amino acids. The DNA for the CDR3 is TGTGCCAGCAGCGCAACCGGCGGGAGCTTCGAGACCCAGTACTTC. Translating it yields CASSATGGSFETQYF.

The V call is TRBV5-8, the J call TRBJ1-1; 7 bases line up with TRBD1. The germline CDR1 and CDR2 sequences are SGHTS and YDEGEE. The CDR3 covers 16 residues. With V trimmed by 4 bases and J by 1 base, 10 bases remained unmatched. In nucleotides, the CDR3 is TGTGCCAGCAGCACCTACAGGGGCGAAGGGAACACTGAAGCTTTCTTT. Its protein is CASSTYRGEGNTEAFF.

The chain joins TRBV6-2 or TRBV6-3 to TRBJ1-2; TRBD1 is a possible D gene (5 bases). CDR1 and CDR2 from the germline V gene are MNHEY and SVGEGT. V was trimmed by 5 bases and J by 8 bases, leaving 15 bases between them. This CDR3 has 13 residues. CDR3 nucleotide sequence: TGTGCCAGCAGTAGGGGAGGCAGCCAAGGCTACACCTTC. Translated: CASSRGGSQGYTF.

This rearrangement joins TRBV2 to TRBJ1-1; the D gene is possibly TRBD1 (5 bases). V was pared by 6 bases and J by 1 base, with 9 bases between. This CDR3 has 13 amino acids. Germline V gene sequence: CDR1 SNHLY, CDR2 FYNNEI. The CDR3 DNA is TGTGCCAGCAGAGAGACAGAGAACACTGAAGCTTTCTTT. Its translation is CASRETENTEAFF. Together with reference TRBV2 and TRBJ1-1, the CDR3 gives the full variable domain: EPEVTQTPSHQVTQMGQEVILRCVPISNHLYFYWYRQILGQKVEFLVSFYNNEISEKSEIFDDQFSVERPDGSNFTLKIRSTKLEDSAMYFCASRETENTEAFFGQGTRLTVV.

The chain is built from TRBV9 and TRBJ1-4; D unresolved. The germline CDR1 and CDR2 sequences are SGDLS and YYNGEE. V dropped 2 bases and J dropped 0 bases, with 5 bases sitting between them. The CDR3 totals 14 residues. The CDR3 loop is CASSVAATNEKLFF. DNA for the CDR3: TGTGCCAGCAGCGTGGCGGCAACTAATGAAAAACTGTTTTTT. Based on the CDR3 plus reference TRBV9 and TRBJ1-4, the full variable domain is DSGVTQTPKHLITATGQRVTLRCSPRSGDLSVYWYQQSLDQGLQFLIQYYNGEERAKGNILERFSAQQFPDLHSELNLSSLELGDSALYFCASSVAATNEKLFFGSGTQLSVL.

The chain carries TRBV3-1 (or the pseudogene TRBV3-2) and TRBJ2-1; D is undetermined. V shed 0 bases and J shed 8 bases, with 5 bases lying between them. Per the germline V gene, CDR1 is LGHDT and CDR2 is YNNKEL (reference sequence). The length of the CDR3 is 12 residues. The CDR3 is CASSQDLHEQFF. CDR3 nucleotides: TGTGCCAGCAGCCAAGATCTCCATGAGCAGTTCTTC.

V usage is TRBV6-5 and J usage is TRBJ1-3; D is unresolved. CDR3 length equals 14 residues. The germline V gene encodes CDR1 MNHEY and CDR2 SVGAGI. The germline V and J ends were trimmed by 2 bases and 9 bases, with 14 bases remaining between them. CDR3 in amino acids: CASSYEAGVGTIYF. In nucleotides, the CDR3 is TGTGCCAGCAGTTACGAGGCCGGGGTGGGCACCATATATTTT.

The rearrangement uses TRBV2 and TRBJ2-7, with TRBD1 identical over 8 bases. V lost 5 bases, J lost 3 bases, and 6 bases stayed unmatched. Germline CDR1 is SNHLY and CDR2 is FYNNEI. The length of the CDR3 is 14 residues. The DNA of the CDR3 is TGTGCCAGCAGTCAGGGCACAGGGGGCTACGAGCAGTACTTC. Protein product: CASSQGTGGYEQYF.

V is TRBV30 and J is TRBJ2-3; 7 nucleotides align to TRBD1. The junction had 25 bases not matched to a gene; V was cut back by 1 base and J by 3 bases. This CDR3 region has 21 residues. The germline CDR1 and CDR2 sequences are GTSNPN and SVGIG (reference sequence). The CDR3 coding sequence is TGTGCCTGGAGTGCAAGGGGACAGTTCTTAAGGCCCCGAGAACCGACAGATACGCAGTATTTT. This gives the protein CAWSARGQFLRPREPTDTQYF. Complete variable domain (other parts from reference TRBV30 and TRBJ2-3): SQTIHQWPATLVQPVGSPLSLECTVEGTSNPNLYWYRQAAGRGLQLLFYSVGIGQISSEVPQNLSASRPQDRQFILSSKKLLLSDSGFYLCAWSARGQFLRPREPTDTQYFGPGTRLTVL.

The chain carries TRBV7-3 and TRBJ2-6, with D possibly called TRBD1 or TRBD2 (5 bases each). This CDR3 spans 18 amino acids. The germline V gene encodes CDR1 SGHTA and CDR2 FQGTGA. Trimming took 0 bases from V and 1 from J, leaving 13 bases between them. CDR3 coding DNA: TGTGCCAGCAGCTTAACCGCAGGGACCTCGTCTGGGGCCAACGTCCTGACTTTC. It translates to CASSLTAGTSSGANVLTF.

The rearrangement uses TRBV7-8 and TRBJ2-3; perhaps TRBD2 as D (5 bases). The CDR3 is 17 amino acids. The V and J ends lost 5 bases and 1 base respectively, with 19 bases between them. Per germline, CDR1 SGHVS and CDR2 FQNEAQ. CDR3 region: CASSRMAGSARTDTQYF. DNA for the CDR3: TGTGCCAGCAGCCGGATGGCTGGTAGCGCCCGCACAGATACGCAGTATTTT.

The chain links TRBV6-5 to TRBJ2-7, with D perhaps assigned TRBD1 or TRBD2 (6 bases each). Germline CDR1 reads MNHEY; CDR2 reads SVGAGI. The CDR3 consists of 13 residues. V gave up 6 bases and J gave up 3 bases, with 12 bases separating them. The CDR3 here is CASRGGQHYEQYF. CDR3 nucleotide sequence: TGTGCCAGCAGGGGGGGACAACACTACGAGCAGTACTTC.

The chain combines TRBV4-1 with TRBJ1-2, with D possibly TRBD1 on 6 matching bases. Germline V lookup: CDR1 MGHRA, CDR2 YSYEKL. The ends were cut back, 6 bases at V and 5 bases at J, with 22 bases in the middle. The CDR3 spans 16 residues. CDR3 in amino acids: CASRLQSTGTLYGYTF. For the CDR3, the DNA is TGCGCCAGCAGATTACAGAGTACAGGGACTTTATATGGCTACACCTTC.

This chain joins TRBV13 and TRBJ2-1; 10 nucleotides align to TRBD2. The CDR3 sequence is 14 residues long. Unmatched junction bases numbered 8, after V lost 5 bases and J lost 10 bases. Per germline, CDR1 PRHDT and CDR2 FYEKMQ (reference sequence). The CDR3 DNA is TGTGCCAGCAGCCCCAGGACTAGCGGAAGGGAGCAGTTCTTC. It specifies CASSPRTSGREQFF.

This clone was seen just once. V is TRBV5-5 and J is TRBJ1-1, with TRBD1 matching over 8 bases. CDR3 length: 15 residues. The V and J ends lost 4 bases and 10 bases, in that order; junction bases with no gene match: 15. Germline V gives CDR1 SGHKS, CDR2 YYEKEE (reference sequence). The CDR3 nucleotides are TGTGCCAGCAGCCCCATCGGGACAGGATTAAATCGAGCTTTCTTT. Its translation is CASSPIGTGLNRAFF.

The V and J genes are TRBV7-2 and TRBJ2-5; TRBD1 matches at 8 bases. The J segment lost 4 bases and the V segment lost 4 bases, leaving 5 bases of the junction unmatched. From germline, CDR1 is SGHTA and CDR2 FQGNSA. There are 14 residues in the CDR3. CDR3 protein: CASSSPGGGETQYF. CDR3 DNA: TGTGCCAGCAGCTCCCCAGGGGGCGGAGAGACCCAGTACTTC.

The sample holds one count of this clone. V and J are TRBV7-9 and TRBJ2-1; tentative D call: TRBD2 (6 bases). Germline CDR1 SEHNR, CDR2 FQNEAQ (reference sequence). V lost 4 bases, J lost 9 bases, and 16 bases lay in between. The CDR3 is 14 residues long. CDR3 amino acids: CASSSGLPSSEQFF. CDR3 nucleotide sequence: TGTGCCAGCAGCTCCGGACTACCTTCTTCTGAGCAGTTCTTC.

The gene calls are TRBV7-9 and TRBJ2-7; 13 bases fit TRBD2. J gave up 2 bases and V 1 base, and 8 bases lay outside the gene matches. The CDR3 totals 18 residues. In germline, CDR1 is SEHNR, CDR2 FQNEAQ (reference sequence). The CDR3 is CASSLDGRTSGSAYEQYF. CDR3 bases: TGTGCCAGCAGCTTAGATGGCCGGACTAGCGGGAGTGCCTACGAGCAGTACTTC.

V and J are TRBV4-1 and TRBJ1-1; weak D call: TRBD1 (5 bases). Trimming stripped 4 bases from V and 4 bases from J, with 7 bases between. The CDR3 consists of 12 residues. Germline-derived CDR1 and CDR2 are MGHRA and YSYEKL. Here the CDR3 reads CASSRGSTEAFF. Here the CDR3 DNA reads TGCGCCAGCAGCCGGGGGTCCACTGAAGCTTTCTTT.

The V call is TRBV4-1, the J call TRBJ1-1; 8 nucleotides match TRBD1. With 3 bases clipped from V and 0 bases from J, the junction kept 12 bases outside the gene matches. Per the germline V gene, CDR1 is MGHRA and CDR2 is YSYEKL. The CDR3 spans 18 residues. The CDR3, as DNA: TGCGCCAGCAGCCATCCAGGACAGGGTTCTTGGATGAACACTGAAGCTTTCTTT. Protein product: CASSHPGQGSWMNTEAFF.

The V and J genes are TRBV5-6 and TRBJ2-5; 8 bases are shared with TRBD2. CDR3 length: 15 amino acids. CDR1 and CDR2 from the germline V gene are SGHDT and YYEEEE. The V gene end was trimmed by 1 base and the J gene end by 7 bases; junction bases not matched to a gene: 9. In DNA form, the CDR3 reads TGTGCCAGCAGCTTGCGGGGACTAGGGGATTCGACCCAGTACTTC. Translated, it gives CASSLRGLGDSTQYF.

This rearrangement joins TRBV19 to TRBJ2-7; no clear D. V gave up 7 bases and J gave up 2 bases, with 12 bases separating them. There are 13 residues in the CDR3. The germline V gene has CDR1 LNHDA and CDR2 SQIVND (reference sequence). The CDR3 loop is CASTGAITYEQYF. CDR3 bases: TGTGCCAGTACCGGTGCAATTACCTACGAGCAGTACTTC. The full variable domain, in which reference TRBV19 and TRBJ2-7 provide the parts outside the CDR3, is DGGITQSPKYLFRKEGQNVTLSCEQNLNHDAMYWYRQDPGQGLRLIYYSQIVNDFQKGDIAEGYSVSREKKESFPLTVTSAQKNPTAFYLCASTGAITYEQYFGPGTRLTVT.

The chain couples TRBV6-6 to TRBJ1-4; 8 bases line up with TRBD1. V shed 5 bases, J shed 7 bases, and the junction held 9 bases outside the gene matches. Germline-derived CDR1 and CDR2 are MNHNY and SVGAGI (reference sequence). The CDR3 consists of 15 residues. The CDR3 DNA follows: TGTGCCAGCAGTGGGTTCACAGGGGGAGGTGAAAAACTGTTTTTT. This sequence encodes CASSGFTGGGEKLFF.